The clone carrying this T cell receptor (beta chain) has ten or more counts. Its antigen is as yet unknown. With V trimmed by 6 bases and J by 10 bases, 9 bases remained unmatched. Germline CDR1 and CDR2: SNHLY and FYNNEI. The CDR3 spans 15 residues. This entry belongs to a study of shared clonotypes between healthy human individuals. Overall study: Each donor contributed plates that comprised three CD4 naive, three CD4 memory, two CD8 naive and one CD8 memory. Overall study results and limits: Genetic and exposure-history diversity was limited by the few donors.

Sorted-subset replicate PCR reactions were performed with about 200 ng DNA, corresponding to roughly 30,000 T cell genomes. Clones were sequenced by immunoSEQ multiplex PCR, and TCRdb holds only the in-frame ones, with some missing. The table includes 2 million to 3 million clones, 90% to 95% detected once. The origin of this receptor is a man younger than 35 in good health. Sequencing used naive CD4+ T cells sorted from blood. Subset defined: CD45RA+ positively selected. This chain joins TRBV2 and TRBJ2-1; 13 positions match TRBD2. DNA of the CDR3: TGTGCCAGCAGACCCGGGACTAGCGGGGTAGAAGAGCAGTTCTTC. This translates into CASRPGTSGVEEQFF.